This TCR beta chain was sequenced during a study of neoadjuvant anti-PD-1 for oral cavity cancer. In the study overall: Most patients had three to four biweekly doses of 3 mg/kg nivolumab before resection.

Six replicates per PBMC sample, mostly from roughly 500 ng of genomic DNA. Repertoires were generated with immunoSEQ multiplex PCR, while TCRdb's copy carries only in-frame clones and drops some. The sample has roughly 14,000 clones, 65% to 85% seen once. The time point: after neoadjuvant nivolumab, at surgical resection. The germline V gene encodes CDR1 WNHNN and CDR2 SYGVQD (reference sequence). V dropped 6 bases and J dropped 1; count of bases not matched to a gene: 4. CDR3 length: 15 amino acids. This clone was seen a handful of times. The sample in question was PBMCs, obtained after nivolumab (anti-PD-1) treatment. This chain links TRBV10-1 with TRBJ2-3, with TRBD2 matching 10 bases. The clonotype was recovered from a person aged 35-80 years with oral cavity squamous cell carcinoma. CDR3 sequence reads: CASSRGTSGTDTQYF. The DNA of the CDR3 is TGCGCCAGCAGCCGAGGGACTAGCGGCACAGATACGCAGTATTTT.